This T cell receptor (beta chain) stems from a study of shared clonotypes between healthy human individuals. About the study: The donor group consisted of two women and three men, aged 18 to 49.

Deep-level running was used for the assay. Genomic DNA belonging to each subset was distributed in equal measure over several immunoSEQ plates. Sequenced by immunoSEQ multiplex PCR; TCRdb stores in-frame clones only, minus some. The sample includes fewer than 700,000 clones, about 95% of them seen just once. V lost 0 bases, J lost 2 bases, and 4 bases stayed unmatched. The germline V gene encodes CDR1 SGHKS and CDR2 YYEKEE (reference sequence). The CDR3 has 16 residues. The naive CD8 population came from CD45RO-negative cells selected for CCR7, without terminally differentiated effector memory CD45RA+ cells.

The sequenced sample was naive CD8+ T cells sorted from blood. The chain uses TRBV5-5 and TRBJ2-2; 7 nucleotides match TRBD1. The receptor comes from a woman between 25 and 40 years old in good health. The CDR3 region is CASSLVQGINTGELFF. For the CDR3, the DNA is TGTGCCAGCAGCTTGGTACAGGGGATTAACACCGGGGAGCTGTTTTTT. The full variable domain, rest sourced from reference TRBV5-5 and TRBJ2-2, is DAGVTQSPTHLIKTRGQQVTLRCSPISGHKSVSWYQQVLGQGPQFIFQYYEKEERGRGNFPDRFSARQFPNYSSELNVNALLLGDSALYLCASSLVQGINTGELFFGEGSRLTVL.